The 14 T cell receptor beta chains below come from one sample, sequenced in a study of Ad26.COV2.S vaccination and SARS-CoV-2 variants. Treatment reported: some 20 received Ad26.COV2.S at low or high dose, single or two shots; five or six received placebo; per-sample allocation not given. The study sampled participants on day 63 after the first vaccine or placebo injection. The repertoire was sequenced with immunoSEQ multiplex PCR; TCRdb's copy has only in-frame clones and lacks some. The sample shows some 640,000 clones, roughly 90% of them seen only once. Material: peripheral blood, obtained in a trial of Ad26.COV2.S vaccine versus placebo. These receptors all come from a person aged 18-60 years who received the Ad26.COV2.S COVID-19 vaccine or a placebo.

This clone came up a few times. The chain links TRBV3-1 (or the pseudogene TRBV3-2) to TRBJ2-3; TRBD2 aligns across 9 bases. Germline-derived CDR1 and CDR2 are LGHDT and YNNKEL (reference sequence). The CDR3 runs to 15 residues. J was trimmed by 5 bases and V by 4 bases; bases with no gene match: 7. CDR3: CASSPPGLALDTQYF. The CDR3 DNA sequence: TGTGCCAGCAGCCCCCCCGGACTAGCGTTAGATACGCAGTATTTT.

The chain uses TRBV6-6 and TRBJ2-7, with a possible D match to TRBD2 (6 bases). The CDR3 is 16 residues long. Trimming took 0 bases from V and 3 from J, leaving 15 bases between them. Germline lookup yields CDR1 MNHNY and CDR2 SVGAGI (reference sequence). Here the CDR3 reads CASSYSWGVDGYEQYF. The CDR3 DNA follows: TGTGCCAGCAGTTACTCGTGGGGGGTCGATGGCTACGAGCAGTACTTC.

The V call is TRBV5-1, the J call TRBJ1-4; TRBD1 aligns across 8 bases. J gave up 6 bases and V 7 bases, and 5 bases lay outside the gene matches. Germline lookup yields CDR1 SGHRS and CDR2 YFSETQ. This CDR3 comprises 13 residues. CDR3 nucleotides: TGCGCCAGCCGGGGACAGGAGGATGAAAAACTGTTTTTT. Its protein is CASRGQEDEKLFF.

V usage is TRBV6-6 and J usage is TRBJ1-5, with D unclear. The length of the CDR3 is 13 residues. Looked up from germline, CDR1 is MNHNY and CDR2 is SVGAGI (reference sequence). Trimming shortened V by 0 bases and J by 7 bases, and 7 bases separated the two germline ends. The CDR3 DNA is TGTGCCAGCAGTTACTCGCCGACCCAGCCCCAGCATTTT. This codes for CASSYSPTQPQHF.

To note about this clone: Other DNA sequences in the same sample also yield this CDR3. The V call is TRBV5-1, the J call TRBJ1-4; D is perhaps TRBD1 (5 bases). The CDR3 has 14 residues. The ends were cut back, 2 bases at V and 3 bases at J, with 8 bases in the middle. Germline V gene lookup returns CDR1 SGHRS and CDR2 YFSETQ. The CDR3 DNA is TGCGCCAGCAGCTTTCGGGGGTCTAATGAAAAACTGTTTTTT. Residues: CASSFRGSNEKLFF.

The chain uses TRBV2 and TRBJ2-1; D unclear. The ends were cut back, 4 bases at V and 8 bases at J, with 12 bases in the middle. The CDR3 is 13 residues long. CDR1 is SNHLY, CDR2 FYNNEI, per germline. CDR3 residues: CASSVAAWYEQFF. DNA for the CDR3: TGTGCCAGCAGTGTGGCAGCCTGGTATGAGCAGTTCTTC.

The rearrangement uses TRBV5-6 and TRBJ1-2, with D maybe TRBD1 (6 bases). The V gene's germline CDR1 is SGHDT and CDR2 YYEEEE. This CDR3 has 16 residues. Between the trimmed V and J ends, which lost 0 bases and 5 bases, there was a span of 17 bases. In nucleotides, the CDR3 is TGTGCCAGCAGCTTGGTTTTATTGGGGCAGGGGTATGGCTACACCTTC. Protein sequence: CASSLVLLGQGYGYTF.

This chain joins TRBV6-5 and TRBJ1-3; TRBD1 matches 8 bases. CDR3 length: 15 residues. Per the germline V gene, CDR1 is MNHEY and CDR2 is SVGAGI. V lost 2 bases and J lost 3; bases outside the gene matches: 3. CDR3 region: CASSYGRGHGNTIYF. The CDR3 coding sequence is TGTGCCAGCAGTTACGGCAGGGGGCATGGAAACACCATATATTTT.

The chain has TRBV27 and TRBJ2-1; D not resolved. Trimming removed 6 bases from V and 0 bases from J, with 21 bases in between. The length of the CDR3 is 18 residues. Looked up from germline, CDR1 is MNHEY and CDR2 is SMNVEV (reference sequence). The CDR3 DNA reads as TGTGCCAGCAGCTCCGAGCCTTTTTATACGAGCTCCTACAATGAGCAGTTCTTC. Amino acids: CASSSEPFYTSSYNEQFF.

The V call is TRBV6-6, the J call TRBJ2-5; D may be TRBD1 (6 bases). The germline V and J ends were trimmed by 2 bases and 0 bases, with 7 bases remaining between them. Germline V gene data show CDR1 as MNHNY and CDR2 as SVGAGI (reference sequence). The length of the CDR3 is 14 residues. The CDR3 nucleotides read TGTGCCAGCAGTTACCGGGACAACCAAGAGACCCAGTACTTC. It codes for CASSYRDNQETQYF.

The rearrangement links TRBV6-1 to TRBJ2-6; D unresolved. The length of the CDR3 is 16 residues. Deletions cut 1 base from V and 0 bases from J, with 7 bases between. Germline CDR1 reads MNHNS; CDR2 reads SASEGT. This CDR3 reads CASSEGHLSGANVLTF. The CDR3 DNA follows: TGTGCCAGCAGTGAAGGGCACCTCTCTGGGGCCAACGTCCTGACTTTC.

This clone was counted between two and nine times. The chain combines TRBV18 with TRBJ2-7, with 7 bases that match TRBD1. Germline V lookup: CDR1 KGHSH, CDR2 LQKENI. The CDR3 loop spans 16 amino acids. After removal of 3 bases from V and 2 bases from J, the junction contained 10 bases not matched to a gene. CDR3 sequence: CASSPARDSVAYEQYF. Written as DNA, the CDR3 is TGTGCCAGCTCACCGGCCCGGGACAGTGTGGCCTACGAGCAGTACTTC.

The chain is built from TRBV4-3 and TRBJ1-4; D is ambiguous. V dropped 2 bases and J dropped 7 bases, with 8 bases sitting between them. Germline loops: CDR1 LGHNA, CDR2 YSLEER. The CDR3 covers 13 residues. Written as DNA, the CDR3 is TGCGCCAGCAGCCAAAGGCGGGCTGAAAAACTGTTTTTT. As protein: CASSQRRAEKLFF.

The rearrangement uses TRBV4-3 and TRBJ2-3; unclear D gene. The length of the CDR3 is 16 residues. With 1 base removed from V and 2 bases from J, the gap between germline ends came to 13 bases. Per the germline V gene, CDR1 is LGHNA and CDR2 is YSLEER. This chain's CDR3 is CASSQVPPQPTDTQYF. The DNA for the CDR3 is TGCGCCAGCAGCCAAGTCCCCCCCCAGCCCACAGATACGCAGTATTTT.